This is a list of T cell receptor beta chains from one sample in a study of CD8 T cells in ankylosing spondylitis. TCRdb reprocessed the 5' RACE reads via MiXCR and lists one record per CDR3 protein. The sample lists 25,000 to 30,000 distinct CDR3 sequences; 7.9% were seen once. Material: blood. These receptors came from a male donor with ankylosing spondylitis or in good health (not recorded which). Both conserved end residues are part of each CDR3. The D gene is left open where the match is weak. The size entry is marked missing in some rows and otherwise reads once, few, many or a size class.

>TRBD2|many|TRBV7-2|TRBJ2-3
TGTGCCAGCAGCCTGGGACTAGCGGGAGCGGATACGCAGTATTTT
CASSLGLAGADTQYF
>NA|NA|TRBV11-2|TRBJ2-2
TGTGCCAGCAGGACAGCGAACACCGGGGAGCTGTTTTTT
CASRTANTGELFF
>NA|NA|TRBV20-1|TRBJ2-5
TGCAGTGCTATGACACCAAAAGAGACCCAGTACTTC
CSAMTPKETQYF
>NA|NA|TRBV4-3|TRBJ2-1
TGCGCCAGCAGCCAAGGGCGAGACCCAAGGAGCAATGAGCAGTTCTTC
CASSQGRDPRSNEQFF
>NA|many|TRBV27|TRBJ2-2
TGTGCCAGCAGTTTTGACGGGGAGCTGTTTTTT
CASSFDGELFF
>NA|NA|TRBV4-3|TRBJ1-4
TGCGCCAGCAGCCCCAGGACAGCAAATGAAAAACTGTTTTTT
CASSPRTANEKLFF
>NA|many|TRBV4-1|TRBJ2-1
TGCGCCAGCAGCCAAGAACGGGGTCCTCGCGAGCAGTTCTTC
CASSQERGPREQFF
>NA|few|TRBV28|TRBJ1-1
TGTGCCAGCAGTCCCGCGACAGACCAAGCTTTCTTT
CASSPATDQAFF
>NA|few|TRBV5-1|TRBJ2-1
TGCGCCAGCAGCTTCGGCTTGGCGGTGGATGAGCAGTTCTTC
CASSFGLAVDEQFF
>NA|NA|TRBV27|TRBJ2-2
TGTGCCAGCAGTTTAGGGACACACAACACCGGGGAGCTGTTTTTT
CASSLGTHNTGELFF
>NA|NA|TRBV20-1|TRBJ2-1
TGCAGTGCTAGAGATAGTACCTCCCTAATGAATGAGCAGTTCTTC
CSARDSTSLMNEQFF
>NA|few|TRBV24-1|TRBJ2-1
TGTGCCACCAGTGATCGACTCTACAATGAGCAGTTCTTC
CATSDRLYNEQFF
>NA|many|TRBV4-3|TRBJ1-2
TGCGCCAGCAGCCAAGGCACGGGTAGCGACTATGGCTACACCTTC
CASSQGTGSDYGYTF
>NA|NA|TRBV7-6|TRBJ1-1
TGTGCCAGCAGCCCCGACAGGCTGCCACTCACTGAAGCTTTCTTT
CASSPDRLPLTEAFF
>TRBD2|NA|TRBV4-3|TRBJ2-2
TGCGCCAGCAGCCCGGGAGGGGCCACCGGGGAGCTGTTTTTT
CASSPGGATGELFF
>NA|NA|TRBV29-1|TRBJ2-1
TGCAGCGTTGCCATAAGCTCCTACAATGAGCAGTTCTTC
CSVAISSYNEQFF
>NA|many|TRBV7-2|TRBJ1-1
TGTGCCAGCAGCTTAGCGTGGAGGGTAGACACTGAAGCTTTCTTT
CASSLAWRVDTEAFF
>NA|NA|TRBV29-1|TRBJ2-5
TGCAGCGTGGAAGGGGTTAACAGCAAAGAGACCCAGTACTTC
CSVEGVNSKETQYF
>NA|NA|TRBV19|TRBJ2-6
TGTGCCAGTAGCCCCCAGGGCGGTGGGGCCAACGTCCTGACTTTC
CASSPQGGGANVLTF
>NA|NA|TRBV28|TRBJ1-4
TGTGCCAGCAGTTTACAGGGGTCTAATGAAAAACTGTTTTTT
CASSLQGSNEKLFF
>NA|few|TRBV12-3/TRBV12-4|TRBJ2-1
TGTGCCAGCAGTCCGGGGAGCGTGAATGAGCAGTTCTTC
CASSPGSVNEQFF
>TRBD1|few|TRBV15|TRBJ1-4
TGTGCCACCAGCAGAGAGCAGGGACAGAATAATGAAAAACTGTTTTTT
CATSREQGQNNEKLFF
>NA|few|TRBV4-1|TRBJ2-7
TGCGCCAGCAGCCAAGCCCCGCAGGGGTACGAGCAGTACTTC
CASSQAPQGYEQYF
>NA|NA|TRBV20-1|TRBJ2-3
TGCAGTGCTAGCGTCAGACGTAAGGCCGATACGCAGTATTTT
CSASVRRKADTQYF
>NA|many|TRBV2|TRBJ2-1
TGTGCCAGCAGTGAAGGGTTGGGGAATGAGCAGTTCTTC
CASSEGLGNEQFF
>NA|few|TRBV6-6|TRBJ1-5
TGTGCCAGCAGTCCCACGATCCAGAGCAATCAGCCCCAGCATTTT
CASSPTIQSNQPQHF
>TRBD1|many|TRBV29-1|TRBJ2-1
TGCAGCGTTGCCCGGGGGGACAGGGTCATTAATGAGCAGTTCTTC
CSVARGDRVINEQFF
>TRBD1|NA|TRBV7-2|TRBJ1-5
TGTGCCAGCAGACTTCATCGACAGGGGCCCAATCAGCCCCAGCATTTT
CASRLHRQGPNQPQHF
>NA|few|TRBV15|TRBJ1-3
TGTGCCACCAGCGCCGGCACGAGCTCTGGAAACACCATATATTTT
CATSAGTSSGNTIYF
>NA|many|TRBV3-1|TRBJ2-1
TGTGCCAGCAGCCTCCGGTATGAGCAGTTCTTC
CASSLRYEQFF
>TRBD1|NA|TRBV29-1|TRBJ2-3
TGCAGCGGAACCACAGGGGATGGAGATACGCAGTATTTT
CSGTTGDGDTQYF
>NA|few|TRBV6-5|TRBJ2-2
TGTGCCAGCAGTTACTCCAGGGCGAACACCGGGGAGCTGTTTTTT
CASSYSRANTGELFF
>TRBD1|NA|TRBV9|TRBJ2-3
TGTGCCAGCAGCGTAAGGGGGCACACAGATACGCAGTATTTT
CASSVRGHTDTQYF
>NA|many|TRBV28|TRBJ1-2
TGTGCCAGCAGAATCGGACAGCTTTATGGCTACACCTTC
CASRIGQLYGYTF
>NA|NA|TRBV7-2|TRBJ2-2
TGTGCCAGCAGCTTACAGGGTTCGACCGGGGAGCTGTTTTTT
CASSLQGSTGELFF
>NA|few|TRBV29-1|TRBJ2-2
TGCAGCGTTGCCCCGGCGGGCTGGAACACCGGGGAGCTGTTTTTT
CSVAPAGWNTGELFF